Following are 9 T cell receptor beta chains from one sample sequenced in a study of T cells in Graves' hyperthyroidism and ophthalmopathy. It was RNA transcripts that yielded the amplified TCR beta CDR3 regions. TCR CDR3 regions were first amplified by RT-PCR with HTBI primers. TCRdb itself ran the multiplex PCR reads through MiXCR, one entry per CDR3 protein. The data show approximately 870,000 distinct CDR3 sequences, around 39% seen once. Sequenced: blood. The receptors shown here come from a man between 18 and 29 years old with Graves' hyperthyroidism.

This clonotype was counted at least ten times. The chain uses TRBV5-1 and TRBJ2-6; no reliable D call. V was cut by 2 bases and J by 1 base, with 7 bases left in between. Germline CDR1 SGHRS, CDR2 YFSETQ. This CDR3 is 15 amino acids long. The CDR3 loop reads CASSFGDSGANVLTF. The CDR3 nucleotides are TGCGCCAGCAGCTTCGGAGATTCTGGGGCCAACGTCCTGACTTTC.

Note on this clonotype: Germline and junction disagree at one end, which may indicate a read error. The CDR3 protein is CVTSSLRWGTDEQYF. CDR3 DNA: TGTGTCACCAGCAGCCTCAGGTGGGGGACGGACGAGCAGTACTTC. V is TRBV15 and J is TRBJ2-7; D may correspond to TRBD1 or TRBD2 (5 bases each). The CDR3 spans 15 residues. From germline, CDR1 is LNHNV and CDR2 YYDKDF (reference sequence).

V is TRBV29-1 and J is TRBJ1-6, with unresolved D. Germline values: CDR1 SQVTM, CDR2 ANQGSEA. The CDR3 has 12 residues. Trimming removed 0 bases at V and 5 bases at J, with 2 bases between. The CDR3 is CSVEDDNSPLHF. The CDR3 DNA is TGCAGCGTTGAAGACGATAATTCACCCCTCCACTTT.

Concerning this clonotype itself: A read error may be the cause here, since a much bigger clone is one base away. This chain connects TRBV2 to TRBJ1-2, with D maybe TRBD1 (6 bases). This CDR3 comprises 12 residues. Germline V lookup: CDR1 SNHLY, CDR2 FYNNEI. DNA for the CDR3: TGTGCCAGCGGTGAAAGGGGGGATGGCTACACCTTC. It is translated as CASGERGDGYTF.

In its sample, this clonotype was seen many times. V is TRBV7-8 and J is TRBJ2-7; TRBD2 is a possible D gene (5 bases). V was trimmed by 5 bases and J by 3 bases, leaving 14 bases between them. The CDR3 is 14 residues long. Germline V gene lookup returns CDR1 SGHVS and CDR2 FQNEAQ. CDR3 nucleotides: TGTGCCAGCAGCGACGGTGCGGGTCTCTACGAGCAGTACTTC. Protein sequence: CASSDGAGLYEQYF.

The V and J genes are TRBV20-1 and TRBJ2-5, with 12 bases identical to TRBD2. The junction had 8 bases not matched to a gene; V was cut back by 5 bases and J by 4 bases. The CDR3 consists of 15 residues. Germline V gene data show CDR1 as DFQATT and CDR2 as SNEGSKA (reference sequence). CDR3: CSAHPTSGGLETQYF. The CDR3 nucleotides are TGCAGTGCTCACCCGACTAGCGGGGGTTTAGAGACCCAGTACTTC.

DNA for the CDR3: TGTGCCAGCAGCTTGGCGGAGGGGTTAGGCTCTGAAGCTTTCTTT. Protein product: CASSLAEGLGSEAFF. V and J are TRBV5-4 and TRBJ1-1; maybe TRBD1 (5 bases). Germline V CDR1 and CDR2: SGHNT, YYREEE (reference sequence). The CDR3 runs to 15 residues. Trimming shortened V by 0 bases and J by 6 bases, and 15 bases separated the two germline ends.

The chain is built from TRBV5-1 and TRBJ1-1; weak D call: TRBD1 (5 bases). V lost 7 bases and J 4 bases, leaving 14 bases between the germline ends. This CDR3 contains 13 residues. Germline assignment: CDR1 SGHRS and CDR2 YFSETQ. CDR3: CASARGFFTEAFF. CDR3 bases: TGCGCCAGCGCCCGGGGCTTCTTCACTGAAGCTTTCTTT.

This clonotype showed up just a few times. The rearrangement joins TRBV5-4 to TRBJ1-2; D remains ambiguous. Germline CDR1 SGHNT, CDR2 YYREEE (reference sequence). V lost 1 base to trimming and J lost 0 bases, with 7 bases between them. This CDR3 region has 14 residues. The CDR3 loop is CASSLMQTNYGYTF. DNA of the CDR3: TGTGCCAGCAGCTTGATGCAAACTAACTATGGCTACACCTTC.